This T cell receptor (beta chain) appears in the sequencing data of a study of long-term antiretroviral therapy in people with HIV. Study observations and caveats: Pre-ART expanded TRB clones stayed dominant throughout, though often decreasing after ART. Information on adherence to ART, viral resistance or therapy changes was unavailable.

A minimum of one pre-ART and two post-ART PBMC samples existed for each donor. V was shortened by 1 base and J by 4 bases, with 17 bases between the two germline ends. Per the germline V gene, CDR1 is SGHVS and CDR2 is FQNEAQ. This CDR3 has 16 residues. Assay version v3.0 of immunoSEQ was used, and it was run at survey level. This table comes from immunoSEQ multiplex PCR, and its TCRdb copy is limited to in-frame clones, with some not included. The sample consists of under 20,000 clones, 78% of them appearing once. On this clone itself: Its antigen is still unknown.

The chain has TRBV7-8 and TRBJ2-7; D call uncertain. This sequence originates from a woman between 45 and 65 years old with HIV. Here the sequenced sample was unsorted PBMCs, taken 0.3 years after starting antiretroviral therapy. CDR3 sequence: CASSLDRTLSSYEQYV. The CDR3 DNA reads as TGTGCCAGCAGCTTAGACAGAACCTTAAGCAGTTACGAGCAGTACGTC.